The T cell receptor beta chain described here comes from a study of long-term antiretroviral therapy in people with HIV. Across the whole study: The earliest samples came about a decade before the 2015 immediate-ART recommendation.

Worth noting for this clone: Its antigen is not identified.

General study results and limits: When set beside controls, HIV repertoires had CDR3 length ranges that were narrower. Specimen acquisition occurred between about 2003 and 2018, potentially under older ART regimens. Pre-ART-expanded clones dominated the repertoire at all time points.

Version v3.0 of the immunoSEQ assay was performed at survey level. Produced via immunoSEQ multiplex PCR; TCRdb's table is partial and in-frame only. In the table there are tens of thousands of clones, approximately 94% of which are singletons. V lost 7 bases to trimming and J lost 6 bases; unmatched junction nucleotides: 1. This CDR3 has 12 amino acids. Germline V lookup: CDR1 ENHRY, CDR2 SYGVKD. This clonotype was obtained from a man aged 45-65 years with HIV. The starting material was unsorted PBMCs, obtained just over 7.2 years after starting antiretroviral therapy. The gene calls are TRBV10-3 and TRBJ2-2, with 8 positions matching TRBD2. CDR3 coding DNA: TGTGCCATCAAAGCGGGGGCCGGGGAGCTGTTTTTT. Translation gives CAIKAGAGELFF.